These 6 T cell receptor beta chains originate from one sample sequenced in a study of blood T cell repertoires in COVID-19. Repertoires were generated with immunoSEQ multiplex PCR, while TCRdb's copy carries only in-frame clones and drops some. The table records approximately 330,000 clones, over 80% of them present only once. Sequenced material: peripheral blood. The receptors stem from a young man with COVID-19, enrolled during active disease.

This clone was recorded a few times. This rearrangement joins TRBV2 to TRBJ1-2, with 8 nucleotides matching TRBD1. The CDR3 runs 13 residues. CDR1 and CDR2 (germline): SNHLY, FYNNEI. Trimming at V came to 6 bases and at J to 4 bases, leaving 4 bases not matched to a gene. Here the CDR3 DNA reads TGTGCCAGCAGGCCAGGACAGGGCTATGGCTACACCTTC. This codes for CASRPGQGYGYTF.

As to this clone: This sample also contains other DNA sequences that code for the same CDR3. The V gene is TRBV2, the J gene TRBJ1-1; 7 nucleotides line up with TRBD1. J lost 2 bases, V lost 4 bases, and 4 bases had no gene match. Germline loops: CDR1 SNHLY, CDR2 FYNNEI. The CDR3 has 14 amino acids. The CDR3 coding sequence is TGTGCCAGCAGTGGACAGGGAGGCAACACTGAAGCTTTCTTT. Its protein is CASSGQGGNTEAFF.

The V and J genes are TRBV3-1 (or the pseudogene TRBV3-2) and TRBJ1-2; D is possibly TRBD1 (5 bases). The CDR3 is 16 residues long. The V and J ends lost 1 base and 2 bases respectively, with 14 bases between them. Germline V CDR1 and CDR2: LGHDT, YNNKEL (reference sequence). The CDR3 coding sequence is TGTGCCAGCAGCCAAGTCGGGGGGTTCTTGAACTATGGCTACACCTTC. Amino acid sequence: CASSQVGGFLNYGYTF.

With respect to this clone: This sample includes further DNA sequences coding for the same CDR3. V gene TRBV24-1 combines with J gene TRBJ1-5, with D possibly TRBD1 on 5 matching bases. Germline assignment: CDR1 KGHDR and CDR2 SFDVKD. There are 14 residues in the CDR3. V gave up 3 bases and J gave up 4 bases, with 9 bases separating them. The CDR3 nucleotides are TGTGCCACCAGTGATAGTCGGGGGAATCAGCCCCAGCATTTT. Protein: CATSDSRGNQPQHF.

This chain joins TRBV7-8 and TRBJ2-7; TRBD1 matches 7 bases. CDR3 length equals 14 residues. The V and J ends lost 4 bases and 1 base, in that order; junction bases with no gene match: 4. Germline CDR1 is SGHVS and CDR2 is FQNEAQ. CDR3 amino acids: CASSSGQVSYEQYF. The CDR3 DNA reads TGTGCCAGCAGCTCCGGACAGGTATCCTACGAGCAGTACTTC. Together with reference TRBV7-8 and TRBJ2-7, the CDR3 gives the full variable domain: GAGVSQSPRYKVAKRGQDVALRCDPISGHVSLFWYQQALGQGPEFLTYFQNEAQLDKSGLPSDRFFAERPEGSVSTLKIQRTQQEDSAVYLCASSSGQVSYEQYFGPGTRLTVT.

Worth noting for this clone: The same CDR3 also results from other DNA sequences found in this sample. The rearrangement links TRBV28 to TRBJ1-5; D not resolved. The germline V gene has CDR1 MDHEN and CDR2 SYDVKM. V was trimmed by 5 bases and J by 6 bases, leaving 8 bases between them. The CDR3 is 12 residues long. The chain's CDR3 is CASSPSGQPQHF. Here the CDR3 DNA reads TGTGCCAGCAGTCCCTCGGGTCAGCCCCAGCATTTT. The entire variable domain, with the rest obtained from reference TRBV28 and TRBJ1-5, is as follows: DVKVTQSSRYLVKRTGEKVFLECVQDMDHENMFWYRQDPGLGLRLIYFSYDVKMKEKGDIPEGYSVSREKKERFSLILESASTNQTSMYLCASSPSGQPQHFGDGTRLSIL.